This TCR beta chain was captured by sequencing in a study of T-cell reconstitution after alpha-beta-depleted transplantation in children (dated by TCRdb to about 2016). At the level of the whole study: T-cell immune reconstitution after TCRalphabeta/CD19-depleted allogeneic hematopoietic cell transplantation in children was quantitatively tracked in the study by means of TCR repertoire profiling.

The CDR3 runs 15 residues from the cysteine to the phenylalanine. Only the CDR3 DNA stays, 45 bases, in frame from base 1. V loses 3 bases at its end and J loses 5 bases; junction bases beyond the gene matches: 6. In the germline V gene, CDR1 corresponds to ENHRY and CDR2 to SYGVKD. Library preparation used PCR. Sequencing took place on an Illumina HiSeq 2500. To normalize quantification of the TCRbeta repertoire, the TCR libraries were built with molecular barcoding that relied on unique molecular identifiers. In-frame beta chains were kept once TCRdb had trimmed the public reads at Q25 with fastp and called clones with MiXCR. Here each entry gathers all rows of one CDR3 protein and keeps the most common genes and DNA. The sample contains about 240,000 distinct CDR3 sequences, around 12% of them found a single time. Over 2.5% of the sample is taken by the ten largest. This clonotype was seen more than once but under ten times. Its antigen target is currently unknown. Within one base of it there is no much larger clone, and no base qualities were kept.

The source of this sequence is a human donor who donated a stem cell graft to a child with acute lymphoblastic leukemia. The V and J segments used are TRBV10-3 and TRBJ2-2; 7 central bases correspond to TRBD2. The specimen was PBMCs from the stem cell graft donor, collected from the stem cell graft. The DNA sequence is TGTGCCATCAGTGATCCAGCGGGGAAGACCGGGGAGCTGTTTTTT. This is translated as CAISDPAGKTGELFF.